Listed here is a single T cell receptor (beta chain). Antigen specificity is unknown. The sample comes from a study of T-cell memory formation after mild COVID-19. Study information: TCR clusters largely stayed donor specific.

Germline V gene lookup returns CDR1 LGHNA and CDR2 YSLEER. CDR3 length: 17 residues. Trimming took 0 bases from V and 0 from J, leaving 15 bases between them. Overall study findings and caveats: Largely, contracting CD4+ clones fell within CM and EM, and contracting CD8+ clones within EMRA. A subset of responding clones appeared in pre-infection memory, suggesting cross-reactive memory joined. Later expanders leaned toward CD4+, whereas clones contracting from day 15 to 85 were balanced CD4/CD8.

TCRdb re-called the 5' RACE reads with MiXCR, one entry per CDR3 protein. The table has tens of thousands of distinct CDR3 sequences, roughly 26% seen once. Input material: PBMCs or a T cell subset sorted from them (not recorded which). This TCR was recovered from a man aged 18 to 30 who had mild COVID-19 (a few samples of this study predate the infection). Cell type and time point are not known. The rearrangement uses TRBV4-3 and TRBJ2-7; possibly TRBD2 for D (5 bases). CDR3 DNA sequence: TGCGCCAGCAGCCAAGATTCGGTCCTAGCCAGCTCCTACGAGCAGTACTTC. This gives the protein CASSQDSVLASSYEQYF.